Listed here are 30 T cell receptor beta chains from one sample, sequenced in a study of blood T cell repertoires in COVID-19. Produced via immunoSEQ multiplex PCR; TCRdb's table is partial and in-frame only. Altogether a few hundred thousand clones are present, around nine tenths being singletons, with the ten largest covering approximately 1%. Sample: PBMCs or T cells enriched from blood (not recorded which). These TCRs come from a woman in her thirties who had been exposed to COVID-19.

V is TRBV20-1 and J is TRBJ1-2, with TRBD1 as a possible D gene (5 bases). The length of the CDR3 is 11 residues. CDR1 and CDR2 (germline): DFQATT, SNEGSKA (reference sequence). Trimming removed 3 bases at V and 5 bases at J, with 7 bases between. The CDR3 DNA is TGCAGTGCTAGGGGGGGTTATGGCTACACCTTC. It codes for CSARGGYGYTF.

J is TRBJ1-2 and V is TRBV5-1; TRBD1 agrees at 8 bases. CDR1 is SGHRS and CDR2 is YFSETQ in the germline V gene. Trimming at V came to 4 bases and at J to 2 bases, leaving 10 bases not matched to a gene. CDR3 length equals 16 residues. CDR3 DNA: TGCGCCAGCAGCCCAGGGACAGGAGGGCGAAACTATGGCTACACCTTC. Its protein is CASSPGTGGRNYGYTF.

The rearrangement uses TRBV28 and TRBJ2-7; TRBD2 matches 7 bases. The germline V gene encodes CDR1 MDHEN and CDR2 SYDVKM. CDR3 length equals 13 residues. V was pared by 6 bases and J by 3 bases, with 5 bases of the junction left unmatched. This CDR3 is CASRGGFLYEQYF. In DNA, the CDR3 is TGTGCCAGCAGGGGGGGGTTCCTCTACGAGCAGTACTTC. The full variable domain, in which reference TRBV28 and TRBJ2-7 provide the parts outside the CDR3, is DVKVTQSSRYLVKRTGEKVFLECVQDMDHENMFWYRQDPGLGLRLIYFSYDVKMKEKGDIPEGYSVSREKKERFSLILESASTNQTSMYLCASRGGFLYEQYFGPGTRLTVT.

The genes are TRBV2 and TRBJ2-2; tentatively, D is TRBD2 (6 bases). The V end was cut by 6 bases, the J end by 0 bases, with 11 bases between. Germline CDR1 reads SNHLY; CDR2 reads FYNNEI. This CDR3 spans 15 amino acids. In DNA, the CDR3 is TGTGCCAGCAGGGAGGGGTTATCGAACACCGGGGAGCTGTTTTTT. Translated: CASREGLSNTGELFF.

V is TRBV29-1 and J is TRBJ2-7; 10 nucleotides line up with TRBD1. The CDR3 loop spans 13 amino acids. Germline loops: CDR1 SQVTM, CDR2 ANQGSEA. J was trimmed by 5 bases and V by 3 bases; bases with no gene match: 4. CDR3 bases: TGCAGCGTTGAGGGACAGGGGTTTAACGAGCAGTACTTC. Its protein is CSVEGQGFNEQYF.

The chain carries TRBV19 and TRBJ2-6, with a possible D match to TRBD1 (6 bases). V lost 5 bases and J lost 2, with 10 bases in between. CDR1 and CDR2 from the germline V gene are LNHDA and SQIVND (reference sequence). The length of the CDR3 is 15 residues. CDR3 in DNA: TGTGCCAGTAGTCAAACAGGGACTGGGGCCAACGTCCTGACTTTC. Residues: CASSQTGTGANVLTF.

V usage is TRBV18 and J usage is TRBJ1-1; a possible D gene is TRBD1 (6 bases). Trimming cost V 4 bases and J 3 bases, with 15 bases left between them. CDR1 KGHSH and CDR2 LQKENI come from the germline V gene. The CDR3 is made up of 15 amino acids. As DNA, the CDR3 is TGTGCCAGCTCACTCCAGGGGCCCATGGACACTGAAGCTTTCTTT. It translates to CASSLQGPMDTEAFF.

The chain carries TRBV15 and TRBJ2-4; 8 nucleotides line up with TRBD2. The germline CDR1 and CDR2 sequences are LNHNV and YYDKDF (reference sequence). This CDR3 has 15 residues. V shed 0 bases, J shed 9 bases, and the junction held 7 bases outside the gene matches. In DNA form, the CDR3 reads TGTGCCACCAGCAGAGATTTGGGACTAGGAGCCATTCAGTACTTC. Amino acids: CATSRDLGLGAIQYF.

V gene TRBV7-8 combines with J gene TRBJ2-2; 8 bases fit TRBD2. J lost 1 base, V lost 5 bases, and 12 bases had no gene match. The CDR3 runs to 18 residues. Germline values: CDR1 SGHVS, CDR2 FQNEAQ. The CDR3 reads CASSRGAGGRRNTGELFF. CDR3 coding DNA: TGTGCCAGCAGCCGAGGGGCGGGAGGCCGACGGAACACCGGGGAGCTGTTTTTT.

The chain joins TRBV6-9 to TRBJ2-7; 7 bases map to TRBD1. With 7 bases clipped from V and 5 bases from J, the junction kept 8 bases outside the gene matches. The germline gives CDR1 MNHGY, CDR2 SVAAGI. The CDR3 consists of 13 residues. CDR3: CASNKTGSNEQYF. The DNA of the CDR3 is TGTGCCAGCAATAAGACAGGGAGCAACGAGCAGTACTTC.

The CDR3 here is CASGGADEQFF. The DNA of the CDR3 is TGCGCCAGCGGGGGGGCTGATGAGCAGTTCTTC. This rearrangement joins TRBV5-1 to TRBJ2-1, with D maybe TRBD2 (7 bases). The germline V gene has CDR1 SGHRS and CDR2 YFSETQ. The CDR3 is made up of 11 amino acids. Trimming shortened V by 7 bases and J by 8 bases, and 10 bases separated the two germline ends.

The rearrangement joins TRBV7-8 to TRBJ1-5, with D perhaps matching TRBD1 (5 bases). Trimming removed 8 bases at V and 5 bases at J, with 10 bases between. Germline loops: CDR1 SGHVS, CDR2 FQNEAQ. CDR3 size: 12 residues. The CDR3 bases are TGTGCCAGCTCAGGGTATGATCAGCCCCAGCATTTT. Protein: CASSGYDQPQHF.

CDR3 sequence: CASSFSLAGITDTQYF. Here the CDR3 DNA reads TGTGCCAGCAGTTTCTCACTAGCGGGAATCACAGATACGCAGTATTTT. J is TRBJ2-3 and V is TRBV28; 10 bases are shared with TRBD2. The CDR3 totals 16 residues. The J segment lost 2 bases and the V segment lost 3 bases, leaving 5 bases of the junction unmatched. Germline V gives CDR1 MDHEN, CDR2 SYDVKM.

The chain couples TRBV16 to TRBJ1-5; the match to TRBD1 covers 10 bases. This CDR3 comprises 16 residues. Germline V gives CDR1 KGHSY, CDR2 FQNENV. After removal of 4 bases from V and 2 bases from J, the junction contained 5 bases not matched to a gene. CDR3 loop: CASSRRQGAGNQPQHF. CDR3 sequence (DNA): TGTGCCAGCAGCCGTCGACAGGGGGCAGGCAATCAGCCCCAGCATTTT.

The V and J genes are TRBV10-1 and TRBJ2-1, with TRBD1 matching over 8 bases. Unmatched junction bases numbered 10, after V lost 4 bases and J lost 8 bases. The CDR3 extends over 15 amino acids. The germline CDR1 and CDR2 sequences are WNHNN and SYGVQD (reference sequence). The CDR3 reads CASSGGQGAGDEQFF. CDR3 nucleotide sequence: TGCGCCAGCAGTGGAGGTCAGGGGGCTGGAGATGAGCAGTTCTTC.

The V and J genes are TRBV3-1 (or the pseudogene TRBV3-2) and TRBJ1-2; D unresolved. Germline assignment: CDR1 LGHDT and CDR2 YNNKEL (reference sequence). V lost 1 base and J 5 bases, leaving 5 bases between the germline ends. The CDR3 has 12 residues. The CDR3 DNA reads TGTGCCAGCAGCCAAGGGCGGTATGGCTACACCTTC. Translation gives CASSQGRYGYTF.

The chain carries TRBV28 and TRBJ1-4; 11 bases are shared with TRBD1. CDR1 MDHEN and CDR2 SYDVKM come from the germline V gene. CDR3 length: 20 residues. With 3 bases clipped from V and 5 bases from J, the junction kept 17 bases outside the gene matches. CDR3 protein: CASSFRRPGQGGLLNEKLFF. The CDR3 DNA sequence: TGTGCCAGCAGTTTCCGAAGGCCGGGACAGGGGGGACTGCTCAATGAAAAACTGTTTTTT.

V is TRBV28 and J is TRBJ1-5; D is uncertain. The V gene's germline CDR1 is MDHEN and CDR2 SYDVKM. V was shortened by 6 bases and J by 3 bases, with 12 bases between the two germline ends. The CDR3 is made up of 14 amino acids. The CDR3 region is CASRPRRDNQPQHF. The CDR3 coding sequence is TGTGCCAGCAGGCCTAGACGAGACAATCAGCCCCAGCATTTT.

The V and J genes are TRBV9 and TRBJ2-1; TRBD1 matches 9 bases. Germline CDR1 is SGDLS and CDR2 is YYNGEE. Trimming cost V 0 bases and J 5 bases; bases outside gene matches: 12. CDR3 length equals 18 residues. CDR3 in DNA: TGTGCCAGCAGCGTAGGATTGGTGGGGGGGACAGGGAACAATGAGCAGTTCTTC. Amino acid sequence: CASSVGLVGGTGNNEQFF.

The J gene is TRBJ2-1, the V gene TRBV9; TRBD1 matches 9 bases. Germline CDR1 is SGDLS and CDR2 is YYNGEE. The CDR3 is made up of 15 amino acids. Trimming took 0 bases from V and 4 from J; bases not matched to a gene: 2. The CDR3 bases are TGTGCCAGCAGCGTAGGGGACAGGGCTTACAATGAGCAGTTCTTC. This codes for CASSVGDRAYNEQFF.

The CDR3 protein is CASTGDYEQYF. CDR3 DNA: TGTGCCAGCACAGGGGATTACGAGCAGTACTTC. The chain carries TRBV28 and TRBJ2-7; a possible D gene is TRBD1 (6 bases). Looked up from germline, CDR1 is MDHEN and CDR2 is SYDVKM. The CDR3 contains 11 residues. The ends were cut back, 7 bases at V and 4 bases at J, with 8 bases in the middle.

The gene calls are TRBV6-5 and TRBJ1-6; 11 nucleotides match TRBD1. The CDR3 totals 15 residues. From germline, CDR1 is MNHEY and CDR2 SVGAGI. Trimming cost V 7 bases and J 7 bases; bases outside gene matches: 6. This CDR3 is CASTKDRGHNSPLHF. The DNA for the CDR3 is TGTGCCAGCACCAAGGACAGGGGGCACAATTCACCCCTCCACTTT.

This sequence joins TRBV20-1 and TRBJ2-7; D perhaps matches TRBD2 (5 bases). The CDR3 length is 14 residues. Germline CDR1 and CDR2: DFQATT and SNEGSKA (reference sequence). V lost 3 bases and J 7 bases, leaving 19 bases between the germline ends. CDR3 residues: CSASEADDYGEQYF. The CDR3 DNA reads as TGCAGTGCTAGTGAAGCGGATGACTACGGGGAGCAGTACTTC.

V and J are TRBV5-5 and TRBJ2-3; tentative D call: TRBD1 (5 bases). Trimming removed 6 bases from V and 2 bases from J, with 19 bases in between. The CDR3 totals 16 residues. CDR1 and CDR2 from the germline V gene are SGHKS and YYEKEE (reference sequence). The CDR3 spells CASTTGPDTSTDTQYF. The CDR3 bases are TGTGCCAGCACCACAGGCCCGGACACCTCCACAGATACGCAGTATTTT.

The gene calls are TRBV9 and TRBJ1-3; 9 positions match TRBD1. Germline V gives CDR1 SGDLS, CDR2 YYNGEE. The CDR3 contains 16 residues. V was clipped by 2 bases and J by 0 bases; unmatched bases: 3. CDR3 coding DNA: TGTGCCAGCAGCGTCGGACAGGGGACCTCTGGAAACACCATATATTTT. Encoded protein: CASSVGQGTSGNTIYF.

V and J are TRBV15 and TRBJ1-2, with D unresolved. Germline CDR1 reads LNHNV; CDR2 reads YYDKDF (reference sequence). The length of the CDR3 is 15 residues. V gave up 6 bases and J gave up 0 bases, with 14 bases separating them. The CDR3 loop is CATSNLWASNYGYTF. The DNA of the CDR3 is TGTGCCACCAGTAATCTATGGGCTTCTAACTATGGCTACACCTTC. The variable domain in full, with the rest retrieved from reference TRBV15 and TRBJ1-2, is DAMVIQNPRYQVTQFGKPVTLSCSQTLNHNVMYWYQQKSSQAPKLLFHYYDKDFNNEADTPDNFQSRRPNTSFCFLDIRSPGLGDTAMYLCATSNLWASNYGYTFGSGTRLTVV.

This clone was counted between two and nine times. This likely comes from a read error, as the CDR3 has no conserved phenylalanine or tryptophan at its end. The DNA is omitted, as the CDR3 cannot be located on it reliably, and the CDR3 follows TCRdb's listing. CDR3 protein: CASSKEGDPS. The gene calls are TRBV21-1 and TRBJ2-7; the table's D call, TRBD2, was not checked against the DNA. TRBV21-1 corresponds to a pseudogene. The CDR3 extends over 10 residues, inclusive of both ends.

The J gene is TRBJ2-7, the V gene TRBV5-1, with TRBD2 identical over 9 bases. Per the germline V gene, CDR1 is SGHRS and CDR2 is YFSETQ. After removal of 0 bases from V and 9 bases from J, the junction contained 13 bases not matched to a gene. The CDR3 covers 16 residues. The CDR3 DNA reads as TGCGCCAGCAGCTTGGGACTAGCGGCCCCGGGAGCGGCGCAGTACTTC. Translated, it gives CASSLGLAAPGAAQYF.

This clone was detected only a few times. This chain connects TRBV5-8 to TRBJ1-2; TRBD1 aligns across 8 bases. From germline, CDR1 is SGHTS and CDR2 YDEGEE. V lost 4 bases and J lost 4; bases outside the gene matches: 6. The CDR3 is 14 amino acids. This chain's CDR3 is CASSPGTGSYGYTF. The CDR3, as DNA: TGTGCCAGCAGCCCAGGGACAGGTAGCTATGGCTACACCTTC.

V is TRBV7-6 and J is TRBJ1-2, with TRBD1 as a possible D gene (6 bases). CDR1 and CDR2 (germline): SGHVS, FNYEAQ. CDR3 length: 15 residues. V lost 3 bases and J 4 bases, leaving 15 bases between the germline ends. In DNA form, the CDR3 reads TGTGCCAGCAGCTTGGAGCTAGGACAGCGCTATGGCTACACCTTC. Its translation is CASSLELGQRYGYTF.